A single sample gave rise to the 27 T cell receptor beta chains below, sequenced in a study of blood T cells in healthy people across ages (dated by TCRdb to between 2015 and 2017). Receptor amplification or capture employed 5' RACE. The instrument was an Illumina HiSeq 2500. A second roughly 6 to 12 cycle PCR used a sample-barcoded 5' primer and a J-beta primer mix. In-frame beta chains were kept once TCRdb had trimmed the public reads at Q25 with fastp and called clones with MiXCR. One record per CDR3 amino acid sequence lists the most common genes and DNA. Recorded for this sample are around 990,000 distinct CDR3 sequences; roughly two fifths of them occurred a single time. Of the sample, 13% is held by the ten largest clones. Sequencing input: blood. The source of these receptors is a man aged 18 to 29 in good health.

The chain is built from TRBV15 and TRBJ2-1, with TRBD1 identical over 9 bases. Germline V CDR1 and CDR2: LNHNV, YYDKDF (reference sequence). CDR3 length: 19 amino acids. V lost 0 bases to trimming and J lost 8 bases; unmatched junction nucleotides: 17. CDR3 amino acids: CATSRDSNDRGGTSDEQFF. In nucleotides, the CDR3 is TGTGCCACCAGCAGAGACTCTAACGACAGGGGGGGCACGTCGGATGAGCAGTTCTTC.

There are a few counts of this clonotype. This sequence joins TRBV10-3 and TRBJ1-1; D is unclear. The V gene's germline CDR1 is ENHRY and CDR2 SYGVKD. The CDR3 extends over 12 amino acids. The V end was cut by 5 bases, the J end by 2 bases, with 6 bases between. CDR3 nucleotide sequence: TGTGCCATCAGTCAGCTCAACACTGAAGCTTTCTTT. It yields the protein CAISQLNTEAFF.

The chain recombines TRBV20-1 with TRBJ1-5; perhaps TRBD1 as D (6 bases). This CDR3 has 14 amino acids. Trimming pared 1 base from V and 3 bases from J, leaving 10 bases between. The germline gives CDR1 DFQATT, CDR2 SNEGSKA (reference sequence). The CDR3 here is CSARVGGVNQPQHF. The CDR3 region has the DNA TGCAGTGCTAGAGTAGGGGGTGTCAATCAGCCCCAGCATTTT.

Of note for this clonotype: One end of the junction varies from germline; a read error may be responsible. The chain carries TRBV6-2 or TRBV6-3 and TRBJ2-3; D is ambiguous. The CDR3 consists of 13 residues. Germline values: CDR1 MNHEY, CDR2 SVGEGT. CDR3 coding DNA: TGTGCCTGCAGCACCTTTACCCCAGATACGCAGTATTTT. This gives the protein CACSTFTPDTQYF.

This clonotype was counted a few times. J is TRBJ2-3 and V is TRBV11-1; 8 positions match TRBD1. Germline CDR1 is SGHAT and CDR2 is FQDESV (reference sequence). The V segment lost 3 bases and the J segment 4 bases; nucleotides outside the gene matches: 6. The CDR3 length is 15 residues. The CDR3 sequence is CASSFGAGGPDTQYF. The CDR3, as DNA: TGTGCCAGCAGCTTCGGAGCAGGGGGCCCAGATACGCAGTATTTT.

This clonotype was observed many times. The genes are TRBV12-3 or TRBV12-4 and TRBJ1-2; unclear D gene. V lost 8 bases to trimming and J lost 2 bases, with 15 bases between them. This CDR3 is 14 amino acids long. The CDR3 is CASENGFSNYGYTF. CDR3 in DNA: TGTGCCAGCGAAAATGGGTTTTCGAACTATGGCTACACCTTC.

This clonotype was detected only a few times. The chain links TRBV4-2 to TRBJ2-3; D gene ambiguous. V was trimmed by 0 bases and J by 4 bases, leaving 11 bases between them. CDR1 LGHNA and CDR2 YNFKEQ come from the germline V gene. This CDR3 is built from 15 residues. CDR3 residues: CASSQEIVAPDTQYF. In DNA, the CDR3 is TGTGCCAGCAGCCAAGAGATTGTAGCCCCAGATACGCAGTATTTT.

This clonotype was seen just once. V and J are TRBV29-1 and TRBJ2-5; possibly TRBD2 for D (5 bases). Germline V gene sequence: CDR1 SQVTM, CDR2 ANQGSEA. The CDR3 is 15 amino acids. The V end lost 6 bases, the J end lost 11 bases, and 28 bases lay between the germline ends. Here the CDR3 reads CSVDPFSGGYNEQYF. In DNA form, the CDR3 reads TGCAGCGTGGACCCCTTCAGCGGTGGGTACAATGAGCAGTACTTC.

This clonotype was detected only a few times. This chain connects TRBV29-1 to TRBJ2-7; D call uncertain. Trimming left V 8 bases short and J 5 bases short, with 10 bases between. The CDR3 length is 10 residues. The germline V gene encodes CDR1 SQVTM and CDR2 ANQGSEA. The CDR3: CSPKGDEQYF. CDR3 DNA sequence: TGCAGCCCGAAGGGTGACGAGCAGTACTTC.

This rearrangement joins TRBV7-9 to TRBJ1-1; no clear D gene. CDR1 is SEHNR, CDR2 FQNEAQ, per germline (reference sequence). Between the trimmed V and J ends, which lost 5 bases and 4 bases, there was a span of 14 bases. The CDR3 runs to 14 residues. The CDR3 coding sequence is TGTGCCAGCAGCCTTACTGTAAGCAGCACTGAAGCTTTCTTT. Residues: CASSLTVSSTEAFF.

This clonotype was seen repeatedly, ten times or more. This chain joins TRBV20-1 and TRBJ1-2; D call uncertain. With 5 bases removed from V and 3 bases from J, the gap between germline ends came to 13 bases. The germline V gene encodes CDR1 DFQATT and CDR2 SNEGSKA (reference sequence). The CDR3 sequence is 13 residues long. The DNA of the CDR3 is TGCAGTGCTCCTGCGCGGACCGACTATGGCTACACCTTC. Residues: CSAPARTDYGYTF.

This clonotype was seen a single time. This may arise from a read error, as a much more abundant clone is one base away. The genes are TRBV14 and TRBJ2-1; no definite D call. V was shortened by 2 bases and J by 8 bases, with 13 bases between the two germline ends. The germline V gene has CDR1 SGHDN and CDR2 FVKESK. The length of the CDR3 is 14 residues. CDR3 bases: TGTGCCAGCAGCCAAACATATCCGGACGATGAGCAGTTCTTC. Translating gives CASSQTYPDDEQFF. Looking up the rest from reference TRBV14 and TRBJ2-1 gives the full variable domain: EAGVTQFPSHSVIEKGQTVTLRCDPISGHDNLYWYRRVMGKEIKFLLHFVKESKQDESGMPNNRFLAERTGGTYSTLKVQPAELEDSGVYFCASSQTYPDDEQFFGPGTRLTVL.

The gene calls are TRBV7-2 and TRBJ1-2, with 10 bases aligning to TRBD1. The CDR3 has 13 amino acids. V shed 7 bases, J shed 7 bases, and the junction held 6 bases outside the gene matches. The germline V gene encodes CDR1 SGHTA and CDR2 FQGNSA. CDR3 nucleotides: TGTGCCAGCACCCCTGACAGGGGGCCTGGCTACACCTTC. The encoded protein is CASTPDRGPGYTF.

The chain uses TRBV6-1 and TRBJ2-7; no firm D call. The J call could be wrong; TRBJ2-5 is a better fit for the DNA end. Germline CDR1 reads MNHNS; CDR2 reads SASEGT. There are 16 residues in the CDR3. This chain's CDR3 is CASSEPPARNAETQYF. The CDR3 DNA reads TGTGCCAGCAGTGAACCCCCGGCCCGAAACGCCGAGACCCAGTACTTC.

The table lists this clonotype with a few counts. The rearrangement joins TRBV11-2 to TRBJ2-1, with TRBD2 as a possible D gene (8 bases). CDR3 length: 17 residues. V gave up 0 bases and J gave up 4 bases, with 16 bases separating them. Germline V gene data show CDR1 as SGHAT and CDR2 as FQNNGV. CDR3 sequence reads: CASSLDRGGDSYNEQFF. The CDR3, as DNA: TGTGCCAGCAGCTTAGATCGGGGGGGGGACAGTTACAATGAGCAGTTCTTC.

The V gene is TRBV11-2, the J gene TRBJ1-2, with no clear D. Germline values: CDR1 SGHAT, CDR2 FQNNGV. Deletions cut 6 bases from V and 7 bases from J, with 12 bases between. The CDR3 has 12 residues. The CDR3 here is CASSNLPVGYTF. The CDR3 bases are TGTGCCAGCAGTAATTTACCCGTTGGCTACACCTTC.

The chain uses TRBV10-3 and TRBJ2-2, with 11 nucleotides matching TRBD1. J gave up 10 bases and V 5 bases, and 6 bases lay outside the gene matches. Germline V gene sequence: CDR1 ENHRY, CDR2 SYGVKD. The CDR3 is 14 residues long. The CDR3 region has the DNA TGTGCCATCAGTCGGACAGGGGGCGAGGAGGAGCTGTTTTTT. As protein: CAISRTGGEEELFF.

This clonotype was picked up many times. The chain couples TRBV9 to TRBJ2-1; no clear D. There are 12 residues in the CDR3. Germline loops: CDR1 SGDLS, CDR2 YYNGEE. Trimming cost V 4 bases and J 8 bases, with 10 bases left between them. The CDR3 nucleotides read TGTGCCAGCAGCCCAACAATCCATGAGCAGTTCTTC. This translates into CASSPTIHEQFF.

A note on this clonotype: Possible read error: a much larger clone is one base away. This chain uses TRBV29-1 with TRBJ2-7; 7 positions match TRBD1. The germline gives CDR1 SQVTM, CDR2 ANQGSEA. The length of the CDR3 is 13 residues. The CDR3 is CSVGTAFSYKQYF. CDR3 sequence (DNA): TGCAGCGTGGGGACAGCCTTCTCCTACAAGCAGTACTTC.

This clonotype was seen more than once but under ten times. The chain has TRBV7-8 and TRBJ2-3; 7 positions agree with TRBD2. The germline V gene encodes CDR1 SGHVS and CDR2 FQNEAQ. J gave up 4 bases and V 2 bases, and 6 bases lay outside the gene matches. This CDR3 region has 15 residues. CDR3 nucleotide sequence: TGTGCCAGCAGCTTACATAGCGGGCTCCCAGATACGCAGTATTTT. Translating gives CASSLHSGLPDTQYF. Full variable domain (missing parts from reference TRBV7-8 and TRBJ2-3): GAGVSQSPRYKVAKRGQDVALRCDPISGHVSLFWYQQALGQGPEFLTYFQNEAQLDKSGLPSDRFFAERPEGSVSTLKIQRTQQEDSAVYLCASSLHSGLPDTQYFGPGTRLTVL.

The CDR3 nucleotides read TGTGCCAGCAGCCTGGGACAGGGGTTGACAGGGGGCTACACCTTC. As protein: CASSLGQGLTGGYTF. The chain is built from TRBV11-2 and TRBJ2-7, with 10 bases aligning to TRBD1. The J call is doubtful: the DNA matches TRBJ1-2 better. The CDR3 totals 15 residues. Germline CDR1 and CDR2: SGHAT and FQNNGV.

This chain links TRBV14 with TRBJ2-3; D unclear. V was cut by 3 bases and J by 2 bases, with 12 bases left in between. This CDR3 region has 15 residues. From germline, CDR1 is SGHDN and CDR2 FVKESK. Written as DNA, the CDR3 is TGTGCCAGCAGCCAGAAGAGAGTCGACACAGATACGCAGTATTTT. Amino acid sequence: CASSQKRVDTDTQYF.

V usage is TRBV14 and J usage is TRBJ1-1; a weak D match, TRBD1 (5 bases). This CDR3 contains 15 residues. Germline V gene lookup returns CDR1 SGHDN and CDR2 FVKESK. Trimming left V 8 bases short and J 5 bases short, with 21 bases between. The CDR3 reads CASGRPGTLRTEAFF. As DNA, the CDR3 is TGTGCCAGCGGACGTCCCGGGACCTTAAGGACTGAAGCTTTCTTT.

The table lists this clonotype with a few counts. The V call is TRBV7-9, the J call TRBJ1-2; the D is unclear. Between the trimmed V and J ends, which lost 3 bases and 4 bases, there was a span of 12 bases. The CDR3 contains 14 residues. Germline CDR1 SEHNR, CDR2 FQNEAQ (reference sequence). The CDR3 bases are TGTGCCAGCAGCTTCTGCGGAGGGCCCTATGGCTACACCTTC. Residues: CASSFCGGPYGYTF.

In this sample, this clonotype turned up many times. The chain is built from TRBV7-9 and TRBJ2-3; D might be TRBD1 (5 bases). V was clipped by 2 bases and J by 3 bases, with 12 bases between them. The V gene's germline CDR1 is SEHNR and CDR2 FQNEAQ (reference sequence). This CDR3 has 15 amino acids. CDR3 nucleotide sequence: TGTGCCAGCAGCTTAAGGGGTCAGGGAACAGATACGCAGTATTTT. This gives the protein CASSLRGQGTDTQYF.

The V gene is TRBV7-2, the J gene TRBJ2-1; TRBD1 matches 9 bases. Germline V lookup: CDR1 SGHTA, CDR2 FQGNSA. With 2 bases clipped from V and 4 bases from J, the junction kept 6 bases outside the gene matches. There are 16 residues in the CDR3. CDR3 amino acids: CASSLTGGQVYNEQFF. In DNA, the CDR3 is TGTGCCAGCAGCTTAACAGGGGGCCAAGTTTACAATGAGCAGTTCTTC.

This chain joins TRBV6-2 or TRBV6-3 and TRBJ2-3; 8 bases match TRBD2. Germline CDR1 reads MNHEY; CDR2 reads SVGEGT. This CDR3 is 16 amino acids long. V was pared by 5 bases and J by 4 bases, with 11 bases of the junction left unmatched. CDR3 bases: TGTGCCAGCAGTCCCGTGGAGCGGGGGACGCCAGATACGCAGTATTTT. Translated, it gives CASSPVERGTPDTQYF.